This entry lists 4 T cell receptor beta chains sequenced from one sample in a study of identical twins. TCRdb analysed the 5' RACE reads with MiXCR anew, one entry per CDR3 protein. The sample lists approximately 94,000 distinct CDR3 sequences; about 6% were seen once. Source material: memory T cells sorted from blood. The source is a woman in her forties or fifties in good health.

This clonotype was found a few times. The chain has TRBV11-2 and TRBJ2-1; D not certain. The CDR3 consists of 12 residues. The ends were cut back, 4 bases at V and 10 bases at J, with 11 bases in the middle. The V gene's germline CDR1 is SGHAT and CDR2 FQNNGV. The CDR3, as DNA: TGTGCCAGCAGCTCCTCGACATCGGAGCAGTTCTTC. Translation: CASSSSTSEQFF.

This clonotype was recorded many times. This rearrangement joins TRBV12-3 or TRBV12-4 to TRBJ2-1; the match to TRBD1 covers 7 bases. This CDR3 has 14 amino acids. The V gene end was trimmed by 7 bases and the J gene end by 2 bases; junction bases not matched to a gene: 5. Here the CDR3 DNA reads TGTGCCAGCATCGGACAGGTTCCCTACAATGAGCAGTTCTTC. It is translated as CASIGQVPYNEQFF.

There are many counts of this clonotype. The CDR3 here is CASSQGKTEFNEKLFF. CDR3 in DNA: TGTGCCAGCAGCCAAGGGAAGACAGAATTTAATGAAAAACTGTTTTTT. The chain has TRBV3-1 and TRBJ1-4, with a possible D match to TRBD1 (5 bases). This CDR3 is built from 16 residues. The V gene lost 1 base and the J gene lost 4 bases, with 13 bases spanning the gap. CDR1 is LGHDT and CDR2 is YNNKEL in the germline V gene (reference sequence).

This clonotype was recorded at least ten times. J is TRBJ1-3 and V is TRBV25-1, with 7 bases fitting TRBD1. Germline CDR1 and CDR2: MGHDK and SYGVNS. The ends lost 4 bases at V and 1 base at J; junction bases unmatched: 4. The CDR3 length is 15 residues. The CDR3, as DNA: TGTGCCAGCAGTGGACAGGGAAGGTCTGGAAACACCATATATTTT. It is translated as CASSGQGRSGNTIYF.